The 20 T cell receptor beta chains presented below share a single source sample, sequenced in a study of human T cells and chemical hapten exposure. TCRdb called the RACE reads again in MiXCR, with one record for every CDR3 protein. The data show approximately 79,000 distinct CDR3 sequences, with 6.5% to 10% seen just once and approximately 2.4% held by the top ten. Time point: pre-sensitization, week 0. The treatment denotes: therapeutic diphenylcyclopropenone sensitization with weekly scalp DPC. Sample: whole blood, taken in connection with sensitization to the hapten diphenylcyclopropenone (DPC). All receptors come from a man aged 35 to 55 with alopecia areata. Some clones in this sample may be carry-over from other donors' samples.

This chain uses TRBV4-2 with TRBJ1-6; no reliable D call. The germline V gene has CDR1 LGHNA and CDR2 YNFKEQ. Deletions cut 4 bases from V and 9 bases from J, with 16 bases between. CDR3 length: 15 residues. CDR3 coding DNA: TGTGCCAGCAGCCCCGAGTTGTTGGATCGTTCACCCCTCCACTTT. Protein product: CASSPELLDRSPLHF.

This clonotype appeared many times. The CDR3 sequence: CASSLGAMDPDEQYF. The DNA of the CDR3 is TGTGCCAGCAGCTTAGGCGCGATGGATCCCGACGAGCAGTACTTC. The chain links TRBV7-2 to TRBJ2-7; no clear D. The germline CDR1 and CDR2 sequences are SGHTA and FQGNSA. Trimming removed 1 base from V and 5 bases from J, with 15 bases in between. The CDR3 is made up of 15 amino acids.

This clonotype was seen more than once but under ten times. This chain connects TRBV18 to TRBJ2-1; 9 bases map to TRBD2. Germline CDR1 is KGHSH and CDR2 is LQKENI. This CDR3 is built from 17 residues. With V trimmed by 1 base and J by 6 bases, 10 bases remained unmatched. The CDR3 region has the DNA TGTGCCAGCTCACCACTTGGTCCTGGCGGGAGGGTCAATGAGCAGTTCTTC. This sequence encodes CASSPLGPGGRVNEQFF.

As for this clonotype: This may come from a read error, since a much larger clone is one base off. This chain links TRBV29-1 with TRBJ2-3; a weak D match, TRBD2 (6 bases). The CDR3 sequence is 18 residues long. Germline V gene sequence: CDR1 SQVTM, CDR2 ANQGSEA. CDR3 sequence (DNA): TGCAGCATTGAATCATCACGCGATGCGGGACTCATCACAGATACGCAGTATTTT. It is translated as CSIESSRDAGLITDTQYF.

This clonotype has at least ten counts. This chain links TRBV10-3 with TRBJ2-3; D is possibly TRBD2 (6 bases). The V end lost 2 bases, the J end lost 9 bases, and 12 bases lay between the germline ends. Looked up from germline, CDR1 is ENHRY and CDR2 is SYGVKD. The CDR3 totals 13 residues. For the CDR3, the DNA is TGTGCCATCAGTGAGGGCGGCGCGGGGACGCAGTATTTT. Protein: CAISEGGAGTQYF.

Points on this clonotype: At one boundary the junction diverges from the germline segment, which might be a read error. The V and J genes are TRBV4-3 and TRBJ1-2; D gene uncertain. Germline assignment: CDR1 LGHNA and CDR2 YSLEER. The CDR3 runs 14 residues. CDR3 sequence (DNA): TGCGCCAGCAGCCAAGGTAGTAAGGGCTATGGCTACTCCTTC. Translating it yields CASSQGSKGYGYSF.

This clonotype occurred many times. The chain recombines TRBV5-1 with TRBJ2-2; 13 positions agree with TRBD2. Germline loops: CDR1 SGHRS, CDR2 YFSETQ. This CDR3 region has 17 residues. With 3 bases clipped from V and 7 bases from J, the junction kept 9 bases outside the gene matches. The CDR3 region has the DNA TGCGCCAGCAGCTCTGGACTAGCGGGAGAATTAATCGGGGAGCTGTTTTTT. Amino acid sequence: CASSSGLAGELIGELFF.

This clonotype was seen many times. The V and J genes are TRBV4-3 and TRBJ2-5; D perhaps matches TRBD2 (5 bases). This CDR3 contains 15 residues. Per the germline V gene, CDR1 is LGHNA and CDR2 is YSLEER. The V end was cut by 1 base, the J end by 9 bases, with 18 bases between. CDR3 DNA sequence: TGCGCCAGCAGCCAAGTGACCAGGCCGGGAACGGCCCAGTACTTC. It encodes CASSQVTRPGTAQYF.

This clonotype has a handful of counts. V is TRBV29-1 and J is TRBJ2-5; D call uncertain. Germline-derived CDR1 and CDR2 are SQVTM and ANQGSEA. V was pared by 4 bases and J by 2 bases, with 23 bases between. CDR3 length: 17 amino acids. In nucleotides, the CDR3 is TGCAGCGTTGTAAAAGGATACGCCGAGAGGAATCAAGAGACCCAGTACTTC. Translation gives CSVVKGYAERNQETQYF.

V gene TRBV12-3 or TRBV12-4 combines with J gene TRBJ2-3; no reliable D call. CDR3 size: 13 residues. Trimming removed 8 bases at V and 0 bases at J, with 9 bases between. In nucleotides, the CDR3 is TGTGCCAGCCGCCCGGACAGCACAGATACGCAGTATTTT. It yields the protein CASRPDSTDTQYF.

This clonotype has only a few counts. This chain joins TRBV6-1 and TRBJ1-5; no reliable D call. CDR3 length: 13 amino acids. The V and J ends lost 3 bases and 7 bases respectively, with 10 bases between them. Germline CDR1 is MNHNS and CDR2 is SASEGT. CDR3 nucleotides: TGTGCCAGCAGTGATTGGGCGGACCAGCCCCAGCATTTT. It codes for CASSDWADQPQHF.

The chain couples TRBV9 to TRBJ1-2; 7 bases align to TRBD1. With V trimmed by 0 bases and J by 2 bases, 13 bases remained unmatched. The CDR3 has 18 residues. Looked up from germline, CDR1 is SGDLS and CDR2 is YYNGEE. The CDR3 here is CASSVAGGGGASNYGYTF. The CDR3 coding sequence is TGTGCCAGCAGCGTAGCAGGTGGAGGGGGCGCTTCCAACTATGGCTACACCTTC.

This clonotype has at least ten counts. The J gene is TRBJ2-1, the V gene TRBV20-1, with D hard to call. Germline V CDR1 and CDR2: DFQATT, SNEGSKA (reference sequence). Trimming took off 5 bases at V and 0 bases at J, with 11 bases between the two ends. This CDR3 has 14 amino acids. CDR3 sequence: CSAAESLSYNEQFF. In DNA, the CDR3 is TGCAGTGCTGCCGAGAGTCTCTCCTACAATGAGCAGTTCTTC.

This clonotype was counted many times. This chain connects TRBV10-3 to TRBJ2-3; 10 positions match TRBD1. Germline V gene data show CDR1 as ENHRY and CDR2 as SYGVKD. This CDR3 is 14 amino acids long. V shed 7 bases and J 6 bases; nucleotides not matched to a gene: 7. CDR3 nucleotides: TGTGCCATCACCCCGGGACAGGGGTCGGATACGCAGTATTTT. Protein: CAITPGQGSDTQYF.

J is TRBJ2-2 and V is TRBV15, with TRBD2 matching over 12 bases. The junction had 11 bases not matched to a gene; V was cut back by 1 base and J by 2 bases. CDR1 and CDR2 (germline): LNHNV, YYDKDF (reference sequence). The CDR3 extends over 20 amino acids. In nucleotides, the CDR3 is TGTGCCACCAGCAGAGGCAAACTAGCGGGAGGCCTTCTAAACACCGGGGAGCTGTTTTTT. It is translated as CATSRGKLAGGLLNTGELFF.

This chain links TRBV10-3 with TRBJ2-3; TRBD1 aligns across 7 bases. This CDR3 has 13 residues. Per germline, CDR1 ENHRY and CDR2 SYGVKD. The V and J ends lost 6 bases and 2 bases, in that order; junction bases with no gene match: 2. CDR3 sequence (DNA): TGTGCCATCAGGGGACAGTACACAGATACGCAGTATTTT. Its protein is CAIRGQYTDTQYF.

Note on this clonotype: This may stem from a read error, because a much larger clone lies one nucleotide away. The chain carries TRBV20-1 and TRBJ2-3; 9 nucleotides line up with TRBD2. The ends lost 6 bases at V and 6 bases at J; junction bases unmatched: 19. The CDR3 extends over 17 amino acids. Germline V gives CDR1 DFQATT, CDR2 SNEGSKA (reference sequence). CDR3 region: CSATPSAAGGVWDTQYF. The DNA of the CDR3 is TGCAGTGCCACCCCCTCCGCAGCGGGAGGCGTCTGGGATACGCAGTATTTT.

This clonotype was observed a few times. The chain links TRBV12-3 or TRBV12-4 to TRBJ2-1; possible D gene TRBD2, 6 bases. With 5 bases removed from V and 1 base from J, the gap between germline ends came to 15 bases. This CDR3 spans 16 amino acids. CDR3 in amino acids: CASSPRDQPSYNEQFF. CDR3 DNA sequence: TGTGCCAGCAGTCCGCGGGACCAGCCGTCCTACAATGAGCAGTTCTTC.

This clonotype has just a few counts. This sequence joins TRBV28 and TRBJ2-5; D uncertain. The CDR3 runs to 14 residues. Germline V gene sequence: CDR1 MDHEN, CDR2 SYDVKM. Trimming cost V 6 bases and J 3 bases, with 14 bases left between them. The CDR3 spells CASSPVLTEETQYF. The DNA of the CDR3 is TGTGCCAGCAGCCCTGTCCTCACGGAAGAGACCCAGTACTTC.

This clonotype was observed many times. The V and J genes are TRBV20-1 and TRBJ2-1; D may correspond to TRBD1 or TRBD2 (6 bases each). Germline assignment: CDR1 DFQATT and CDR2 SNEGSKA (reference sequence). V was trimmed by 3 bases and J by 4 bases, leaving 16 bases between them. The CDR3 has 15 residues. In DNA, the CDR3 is TGCAGTGCTAGCCCCCCCGGGGGCAGATACAATGAGCAGTTCTTC. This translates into CSASPPGGRYNEQFF.